This T cell receptor (beta chain) is from a study of neurological immune-mediated disorders. General observations from the study: One related-CDR3 cluster, identified by phylogenetic grouping, held the repertoires of 18 of 34 multiple sclerosis patients and was a possible signature.

Trimming left V 2 bases short and J 5 bases short, with 12 bases between. Germline CDR1 and CDR2: LGHNA and YSLEER. This CDR3 comprises 15 residues. This clonotype was seen ten or more times. Its antigen remains unidentified. CD4+ or CD8+ T cells at a count of 1 million served as input for the sorted libraries. With 10-nucleotide random UMIs, 5'RACE was used to make the cDNA. A single record per CDR3 protein comes from TCRdb applying MiXCR to the 5' RACE reads. Among tens of thousands of distinct CDR3 sequences, about 5.6% were seen once, and the ten largest hold 1.1% to 1.5%. Material: CD4+ T cells from blood. The clonotype comes from a woman younger than 35 with multiple sclerosis. V and J are TRBV4-3 and TRBJ1-4; the D gene is possibly TRBD1 (5 bases). CDR3 amino acids: CASSQPGTENEKLFF. CDR3 coding DNA: TGCGCCAGCAGCCAACCCGGGACGGAGAATGAAAAACTGTTTTTT.